This entry lists 4 T cell receptor beta chains sequenced from one sample in a study of CD8+ T cells in alopecia areata. Reverse transcription of extracted RNA yielded cDNA, which provided the sequencing template. Clones were read by immunoSEQ multiplex PCR, and TCRdb kept only the in-frame ones, dropping some. The sample lists under 150,000 clones, 60% to 65% occurring once. The treatment here: oral pan-JAK inhibitor, 5-10 mg twice daily. Sample: CD4+ T cells sorted from blood, taken at week 4, from a patient treated with tofacitinib. All receptors derive from a human donor with alopecia areata.

The CDR3 nucleotides are TGCAGCGCTACCGATGGAACTAATGAAAAACTGTTTTTT. It encodes CSATDGTNEKLFF. V usage is TRBV29-1 and J usage is TRBJ1-4; D gene ambiguous. Germline V gene lookup returns CDR1 SQVTM and CDR2 ANQGSEA. V lost 7 bases, J lost 1 base, and 10 bases lay in between. The CDR3 is made up of 13 amino acids.

V is TRBV6-5 and J is TRBJ1-2; perhaps TRBD1 as D (5 bases). V gave up 7 bases and J gave up 8 bases, with 17 bases separating them. Germline CDR1 MNHEY, CDR2 SVGAGI. The CDR3 spans 13 residues. The CDR3 nucleotides read TGTGCCAGCAACCCAAGGGCAGGGCACGGCTACACCTTC. It is translated as CASNPRAGHGYTF.

The genes are TRBV4-3 and TRBJ2-2; no reliable D call. Germline assignment: CDR1 LGHNA and CDR2 YSLEER. The CDR3 spans 15 residues. Trimming stripped 4 bases from V and 6 bases from J, with 15 bases between. CDR3 loop: CASSRRTSPAGELFF. CDR3 nucleotides: TGCGCCAGCAGCCGCCGAACGTCCCCGGCCGGGGAGCTGTTTTTT.

The table lists this clone with a few counts. This chain links TRBV11-3 with TRBJ2-1; 7 positions match TRBD2. The CDR3 extends over 15 amino acids. Germline V gene lookup returns CDR1 SGHNT and CDR2 YENEEA. Trimming removed 5 bases from V and 4 bases from J; junction bases left unmatched: 8. The CDR3 DNA is TGTGCCAGCAGCAAGACTAGCATTACATACAATGAGCAGTTCTTC. It translates to CASSKTSITYNEQFF. Using reference TRBV11-3 and TRBJ2-1 for the parts outside the CDR3, the full variable domain is EAGVVQSPRYKIIEKKQPVAFWCNPISGHNTLYWYLQNLGQGPELLIRYENEEAVDDSQLPKDRFSAERLKGVDSTLKIQPAELGDSAVYLCASSKTSITYNEQFFGPGTRLTVL.